This TCR beta chain was sequenced during a study of cytomegalovirus exposure and HLA in healthy donors. V lost 0 bases, J lost 4 bases, and 6 bases lay in between. The CDR3 spans 13 residues. The germline V gene has CDR1 MNHNS and CDR2 SASEGT. The PCR had 60 Vbeta and 13 Jbeta primers. Original handling: An analysis that came later counted tens of millions of unique TCR beta chains, some 11 million shared. Profiled with immunoSEQ multiplex PCR; TCRdb holds only in-frame clones, not every one. The DNA was the basis for D and trimming; V, J and clone size are from that table. The sample comprises about 150,000 clones, roughly 70% of which are singletons, and around 7% rests with the top ten.

J is TRBJ1-1 and V is TRBV6-1; no reliable D call. The TCR sequence derives from a man younger than 45 in good health and CMV-seronegative. The sample taken for sequencing was PBMCs. The CDR3 protein is CASSEAFSTEAFF. The CDR3 DNA reads as TGTGCCAGCAGTGAAGCCTTCAGCACTGAAGCTTTCTTT.